What follows are 9 T cell receptor beta chains derived from one specimen sequenced in a study of Ad26.COV2.S vaccination and SARS-CoV-2 variants. The treatment: around 19 received Ad26.COV2.S at low or high dose, single or two shots; 5 received placebo; per-sample allocation not given. Sampling was performed 63 days after the first vaccine or placebo injection. Method: immunoSEQ multiplex PCR; TCRdb's copy keeps in-frame clones and lacks some. The table has about 440,000 clones, around 90% seen once. Specimen: peripheral blood, collected in a trial of Ad26.COV2.S vaccine versus placebo. The receptors derive from a person between 18 and 65 years old who received the Ad26.COV2.S COVID-19 vaccine or a placebo.

The chain employs TRBV5-6 and TRBJ2-1; maybe TRBD2 (5 bases). Trimming cost V 2 bases and J 6 bases, with 15 bases left between them. Germline CDR1 is SGHDT and CDR2 is YYEEEE. The CDR3 is 15 residues long. Here the CDR3 DNA reads TGTGCCAGCAGCTTTGTCGGGAAGGGCCCCAATGAGCAGTTCTTC. Its translation: CASSFVGKGPNEQFF. Complete variable domain (other parts from reference TRBV5-6 and TRBJ2-1): DAGVTQSPTHLIKTRGQQVTLRCSPKSGHDTVSWYQQALGQGPQFIFQYYEEEERQRGNFPDRFSGHQFPNYSSELNVNALLLGDSALYLCASSFVGKGPNEQFFGPGTRLTVL.

J is TRBJ2-2 and V is TRBV10-3; D gene ambiguous. Germline lookup yields CDR1 ENHRY and CDR2 SYGVKD. The CDR3 covers 12 residues. The germline V and J ends were trimmed by 7 bases and 6 bases, with 9 bases remaining between them. The DNA for the CDR3 is TGTGCCATCATTAGTCCAGCCGGGGAGCTGTTTTTT. The encoded protein is CAIISPAGELFF.

The genes are TRBV23-1 and TRBJ2-3; 8 nucleotides agree with TRBD1. TRBV23-1 is sorted into the ORF group, with uncertain function. This CDR3 region has 16 residues. V lost 6 bases and J lost 4; bases outside the gene matches: 12. Here the CDR3 reads CASSTSRTGLADTQYF. Written as DNA, the CDR3 is TGCGCCAGCAGCACCTCCAGGACAGGGTTGGCAGATACGCAGTATTTT.

This chain connects TRBV5-6 to TRBJ1-1; D might be TRBD1 (6 bases). V was clipped by 0 bases and J by 0 bases, with 9 bases between them. Per the germline V gene, CDR1 is SGHDT and CDR2 is YYEEEE. The CDR3 contains 15 residues. DNA of the CDR3: TGTGCCAGCAGCTTGGACAGGGCCTTGAACACTGAAGCTTTCTTT. Its protein is CASSLDRALNTEAFF.

The genes are TRBV28 and TRBJ1-1; D perhaps matches TRBD1 (5 bases). V was cut by 5 bases and J by 7 bases, with 8 bases left in between. The length of the CDR3 is 11 residues. Germline-derived CDR1 and CDR2 are MDHEN and SYDVKM. DNA of the CDR3: TGTGCCAGCAGTGGGACGGATGAAGCTTTCTTT. Its translation: CASSGTDEAFF.

V is TRBV27 and J is TRBJ2-2; the D gene could be TRBD1 or TRBD2 (5 bases each). Looked up from germline, CDR1 is MNHEY and CDR2 is SMNVEV (reference sequence). The germline V and J ends were trimmed by 4 bases and 3 bases, with 12 bases remaining between them. CDR3 length: 15 amino acids. In DNA form, the CDR3 reads TGTGCCAGCAGTTCGAGGGGTAGTGACACCGGGGAGCTGTTTTTT. It yields the protein CASSSRGSDTGELFF.

The chain is built from TRBV6-5 and TRBJ1-4; the D gene is possibly TRBD1 (6 bases). Looked up from germline, CDR1 is MNHEY and CDR2 is SVGAGI. The ends were cut back, 3 bases at V and 8 bases at J, with 13 bases in the middle. This CDR3 region has 14 residues. The DNA for the CDR3 is TGTGCCAGCAGTTATCGGCAGGGGTGGGAAAAACTGTTTTTT. This gives the protein CASSYRQGWEKLFF.

The chain is built from TRBV6-1 and TRBJ1-3, with D perhaps TRBD1 (5 bases). CDR1 and CDR2 from the germline V gene are MNHNS and SASEGT. Trimming took off 1 base at V and 2 bases at J, with 9 bases between the two ends. The CDR3 loop spans 15 amino acids. The CDR3 is CASSEGPRAGNTIYF. CDR3 coding DNA: TGTGCCAGCAGTGAAGGCCCCAGGGCTGGAAACACCATATATTTT.

CDR3 DNA: TGCGCCAGCAGCGGTACAGGGACCTTATCCTACGAGCAGTACTTC. As protein: CASSGTGTLSYEQYF. V usage is TRBV5-1 and J usage is TRBJ2-7; the D gene is possibly TRBD1 (6 bases). Trimming stripped 4 bases from V and 1 base from J, with 15 bases between. In germline, CDR1 is SGHRS, CDR2 YFSETQ. This CDR3 contains 15 residues.